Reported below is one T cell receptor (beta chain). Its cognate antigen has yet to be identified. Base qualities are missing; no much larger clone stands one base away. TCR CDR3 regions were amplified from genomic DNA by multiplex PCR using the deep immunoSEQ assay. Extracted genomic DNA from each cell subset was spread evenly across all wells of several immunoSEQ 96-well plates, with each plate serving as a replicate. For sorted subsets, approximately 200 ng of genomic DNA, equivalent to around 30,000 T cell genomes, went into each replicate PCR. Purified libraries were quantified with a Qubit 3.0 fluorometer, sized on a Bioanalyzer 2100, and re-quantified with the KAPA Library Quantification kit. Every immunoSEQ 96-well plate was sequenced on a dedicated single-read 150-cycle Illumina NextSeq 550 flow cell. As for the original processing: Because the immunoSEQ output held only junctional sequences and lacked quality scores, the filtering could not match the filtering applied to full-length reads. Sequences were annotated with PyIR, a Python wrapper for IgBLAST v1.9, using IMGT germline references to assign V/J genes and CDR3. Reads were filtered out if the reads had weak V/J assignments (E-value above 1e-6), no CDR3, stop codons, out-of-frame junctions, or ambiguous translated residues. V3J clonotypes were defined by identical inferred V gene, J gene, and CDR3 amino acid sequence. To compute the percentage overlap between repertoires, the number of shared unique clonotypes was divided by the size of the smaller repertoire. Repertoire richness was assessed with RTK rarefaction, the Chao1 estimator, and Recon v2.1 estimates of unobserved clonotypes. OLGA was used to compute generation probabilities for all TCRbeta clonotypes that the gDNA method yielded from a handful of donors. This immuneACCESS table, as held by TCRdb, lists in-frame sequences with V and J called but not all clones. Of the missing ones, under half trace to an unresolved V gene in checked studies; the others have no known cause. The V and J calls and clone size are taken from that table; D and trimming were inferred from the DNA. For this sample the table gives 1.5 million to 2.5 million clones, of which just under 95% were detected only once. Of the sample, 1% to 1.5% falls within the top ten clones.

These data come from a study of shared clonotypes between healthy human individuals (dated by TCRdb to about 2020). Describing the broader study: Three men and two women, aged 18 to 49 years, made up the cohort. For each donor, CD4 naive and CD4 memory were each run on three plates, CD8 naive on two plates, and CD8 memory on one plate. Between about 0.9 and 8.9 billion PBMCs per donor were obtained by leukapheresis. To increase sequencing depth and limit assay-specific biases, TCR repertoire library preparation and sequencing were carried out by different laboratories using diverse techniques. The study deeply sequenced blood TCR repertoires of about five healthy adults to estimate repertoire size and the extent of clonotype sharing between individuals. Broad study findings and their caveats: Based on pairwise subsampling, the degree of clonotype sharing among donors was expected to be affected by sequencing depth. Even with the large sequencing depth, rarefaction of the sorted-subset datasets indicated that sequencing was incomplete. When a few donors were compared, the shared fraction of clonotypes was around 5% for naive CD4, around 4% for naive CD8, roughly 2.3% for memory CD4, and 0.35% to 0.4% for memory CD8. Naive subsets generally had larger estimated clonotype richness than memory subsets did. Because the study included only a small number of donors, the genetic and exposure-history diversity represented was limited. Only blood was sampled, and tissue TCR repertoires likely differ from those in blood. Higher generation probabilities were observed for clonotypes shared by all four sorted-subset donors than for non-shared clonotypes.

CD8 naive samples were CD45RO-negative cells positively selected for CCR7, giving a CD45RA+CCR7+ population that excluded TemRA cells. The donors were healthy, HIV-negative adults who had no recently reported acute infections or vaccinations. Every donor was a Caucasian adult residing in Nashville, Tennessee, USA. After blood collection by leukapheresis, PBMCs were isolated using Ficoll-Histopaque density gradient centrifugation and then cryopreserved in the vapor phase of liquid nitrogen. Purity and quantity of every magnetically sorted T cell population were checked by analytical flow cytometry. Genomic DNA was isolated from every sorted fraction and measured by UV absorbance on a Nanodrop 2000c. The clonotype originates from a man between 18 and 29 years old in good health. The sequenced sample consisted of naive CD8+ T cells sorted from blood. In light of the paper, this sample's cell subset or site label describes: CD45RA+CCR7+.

This receptor carries the CDR3 CASSSSGATNTEAFF. In nucleotide form, the sequence is TGTGCCAGCAGTTCATCAGGGGCCACGAACACTGAAGCTTTCTTT. The V gene is TRBV27 and the J gene is TRBJ1-1; TRBD1 is a weak D gene call, 6 bases matching. Sequences MNHEY (CDR1) and SMNVEV (CDR2) are obtained from the germline V gene (reference sequence). V and J lose 4 bases and 1 base, and a span of 13 bases separates them. Measured from the cysteine to the phenylalanine, the CDR3 is 15 residues long. The sequence is cut down to CDR3 DNA, 45 bases in frame from base 1.